The 23 T cell receptor beta chains below were found in one sample sequenced in a study of T cells in Graves' hyperthyroidism and ophthalmopathy. Researchers amplified the TCR beta CDR3 regions from RNA transcripts. HTBI primers were the set used in a first-round RT-PCR of the TCR CDR3. TCRdb re-derived calls from the multiplex PCR reads in MiXCR, one entry per CDR3 protein. The repertoire includes around 700,000 distinct CDR3 sequences, 15% to 20% of them detected once, and 16% sits in the top ten. Source material: blood. The receptors derive from a woman aged 50 to 60 with Graves' hyperthyroidism that later progressed to Graves' ophthalmopathy.

This clonotype was counted many times. The V and J genes are TRBV20-1 and TRBJ2-1; D is uncertain. V was cut by 5 bases and J by 6 bases, with 11 bases left in between. From germline, CDR1 is DFQATT and CDR2 SNEGSKA (reference sequence). The length of the CDR3 is 12 residues. The CDR3 here is CSAPITGNEQFF. The CDR3, as DNA: TGCAGTGCTCCTATAACGGGCAATGAGCAGTTCTTC.

In its sample, this clonotype was seen many times. V gene TRBV2 combines with J gene TRBJ1-2, with D possibly TRBD1 on 5 matching bases. CDR1 SNHLY and CDR2 FYNNEI come from the germline V gene. The CDR3 spans 13 residues. V was clipped by 2 bases and J by 6 bases, with 10 bases between them. The CDR3 DNA follows: TGTGCCAGCAGTGAAACAAGGGGCCATGGCTACACCTTC. Translation: CASSETRGHGYTF.

This chain connects TRBV3-1 to TRBJ2-1; TRBD2 matches 7 bases. V lost 0 bases, J lost 9 bases, and 11 bases stayed unmatched. The germline V gene has CDR1 LGHDT and CDR2 YNNKEL (reference sequence). This CDR3 is 16 amino acids long. This CDR3 is CASSQDGLAGLFEQFF. For the CDR3, the DNA is TGTGCCAGCAGCCAAGATGGGTTAGCGGGTCTCTTTGAGCAGTTCTTC.

This clonotype occurred a few times. The chain employs TRBV12-3 or TRBV12-4 and TRBJ2-2; TRBD2 is a possible D gene (5 bases). The CDR3 spans 20 residues. Trimming left V 6 bases short and J 3 bases short, with 29 bases between. The DNA for the CDR3 is TGTGCCAGCAGCCCTAACTTAGCGTCGGGTTATCCTAATTACACCGGGGAGCTGTTTTTT. Amino acid sequence: CASSPNLASGYPNYTGELFF.

This clonotype was seen a few times. The chain couples TRBV6-1 to TRBJ1-4; the D gene is possibly TRBD1 (5 bases). CDR3 length: 15 amino acids. In germline, CDR1 is MNHNS, CDR2 SASEGT. V dropped 0 bases and J dropped 8 bases, with 13 bases sitting between them. This CDR3 reads CASSEARDPWEKLFF. CDR3 DNA: TGTGCCAGCAGTGAAGCAAGGGACCCTTGGGAAAAACTGTTTTTT.

This chain connects TRBV20-1 to TRBJ1-3, with D possibly being TRBD1 (6 bases). V was pared by 0 bases and J by 5 bases, with 11 bases between. This CDR3 comprises 14 residues. The germline V gene encodes CDR1 DFQATT and CDR2 SNEGSKA (reference sequence). The CDR3: CSARDGTGRNTIYF. DNA of the CDR3: TGCAGTGCTAGAGATGGTACAGGGAGAAACACCATATATTTT.

This clonotype was recorded a few times. V usage is TRBV14 and J usage is TRBJ1-4, with a weak D call TRBD1 (5 bases). Per the germline V gene, CDR1 is SGHDN and CDR2 is FVKESK. Trimming stripped 1 base from V and 7 bases from J, with 16 bases between. The CDR3 has 16 amino acids. CDR3 sequence (DNA): TGTGCCAGCAGCCAAGTCGGGCCCGAAGGGGCTGAAAAACTGTTTTTT. Its translation: CASSQVGPEGAEKLFF.

The gene calls are TRBV27 and TRBJ2-7, with TRBD1 identical over 7 bases. The CDR3 spans 16 residues. The trim removed 5 bases at V and 6 bases at J, leaving 16 bases unmatched. Per the germline V gene, CDR1 is MNHEY and CDR2 is SMNVEV (reference sequence). This CDR3 reads CASSLKAGTVQVEQYF. The CDR3 DNA is TGTGCCAGCAGTCTGAAAGCCGGGACAGTTCAGGTCGAGCAGTACTTC.

At least ten counts were recorded for this clonotype. The chain is built from TRBV7-3 and TRBJ2-3, with unresolved D. This CDR3 is 17 amino acids long. CDR1 is SGHTA, CDR2 FQGTGA, per germline. V lost 2 bases and J lost 1, with 16 bases in between. The CDR3 nucleotides are TGTGCCAGCAGCTTATCCGCCAATGTAGCAGGCACAGATACGCAGTATTTT. Protein product: CASSLSANVAGTDTQYF.

V and J are TRBV9 and TRBJ1-2; 7 nucleotides line up with TRBD1. The germline CDR1 and CDR2 sequences are SGDLS and YYNGEE. V lost 3 bases to trimming and J lost 4 bases; unmatched junction nucleotides: 18. This CDR3 is 18 amino acids long. CDR3 coding DNA: TGTGCCAGCAGCGGAGGCTGGGACAGCCCCTCCCCCGCCTATGGCTACACCTTC. Translation: CASSGGWDSPSPAYGYTF.

Turning to this clonotype: The junction departs from the called germline gene at one end, perhaps through a read error. This chain connects TRBV4-2 to TRBJ1-6; D unresolved. This CDR3 region has 16 residues. Germline CDR1 LGHNA, CDR2 YNFKEQ. The CDR3 here is CASSEESVGGYSPLHF. The CDR3 DNA follows: TGTGCCAGCAGCGAAGAAAGTGTTGGTGGCTATTCACCCCTCCACTTT.

In this sample, this clonotype turned up a few times. V gene TRBV5-1 combines with J gene TRBJ2-1; TRBD1 might be the D (6 bases). This CDR3 comprises 13 residues. The V gene's germline CDR1 is SGHRS and CDR2 YFSETQ. Trimming shortened V by 4 bases and J by 4 bases, and 9 bases separated the two germline ends. This CDR3 is CASSRDKYNEQFF. The CDR3 DNA sequence: TGCGCCAGCAGCCGGGACAAGTACAATGAGCAGTTCTTC.

The sample holds many counts of this clonotype. This sequence joins TRBV7-8 and TRBJ2-4; 9 positions agree with TRBD1. V was clipped by 3 bases and J by 2 bases; unmatched bases: 5. This CDR3 contains 16 residues. Germline CDR1 SGHVS, CDR2 FQNEAQ. CDR3 loop: CASSLGTGLTKNIQYF. The CDR3 region has the DNA TGTGCCAGCAGCTTGGGGACAGGGCTAACCAAAAACATTCAGTACTTC.

The chain carries TRBV4-1 and TRBJ2-7; 7 bases are shared with TRBD2. CDR1 is MGHRA, CDR2 YSYEKL, per germline. This CDR3 region has 14 residues. The V segment lost 1 base and the J segment 5 bases; nucleotides outside the gene matches: 5. The CDR3 protein is CASSQGGGADEQYF. The CDR3, as DNA: TGCGCCAGCAGCCAAGGGGGGGGAGCGGACGAGCAGTACTTC.

A note on this clonotype: A much more abundant neighbour one base away suggests this may be a read error. CDR3 sequence: CAWRGQLNSPLHF. The CDR3 region has the DNA TGTGCCTGGAGGGGGCAGCTCAATTCACCCCTCCACTTT. V is TRBV30 and J is TRBJ1-6; D possibly corresponds to TRBD1 (5 bases). V lost 3 bases and J 7 bases, leaving 10 bases between the germline ends. This CDR3 contains 13 residues. In germline, CDR1 is GTSNPN, CDR2 SVGIG (reference sequence).

At least ten counts were recorded for this clonotype. The chain recombines TRBV5-1 with TRBJ2-3; 8 bases agree with TRBD2. This CDR3 has 15 amino acids. Germline lookup yields CDR1 SGHRS and CDR2 YFSETQ. With 4 bases clipped from V and 4 bases from J, the junction kept 8 bases outside the gene matches. The CDR3 region is CASSTGTSNSDTQYF. As DNA, the CDR3 is TGCGCCAGCAGCACCGGGACTAGTAATTCAGATACGCAGTATTTT.

The sample holds many counts of this clonotype. The chain couples TRBV2 to TRBJ1-2; D uncertain. In germline, CDR1 is SNHLY, CDR2 FYNNEI. V was clipped by 7 bases and J by 4 bases, with 16 bases between them. This CDR3 has 14 amino acids. The CDR3 protein is CASNPGPYGYGYTF. The CDR3 nucleotides are TGTGCCAGCAATCCCGGACCCTATGGCTATGGCTACACCTTC. The complete variable domain, with remaining parts taken from reference TRBV2 and TRBJ1-2, reads EPEVTQTPSHQVTQMGQEVILRCVPISNHLYFYWYRQILGQKVEFLVSFYNNEISEKSEIFDDQFSVERPDGSNFTLKIRSTKLEDSAMYFCASNPGPYGYGYTFGSGTRLTVV.

V and J are TRBV28 and TRBJ1-2; 11 bases fit TRBD1. V lost 6 bases to trimming and J lost 4 bases; unmatched junction nucleotides: 7. The CDR3 totals 15 residues. Germline V lookup: CDR1 MDHEN, CDR2 SYDVKM. CDR3 nucleotide sequence: TGTGCCAGCAGCCGGACAGGGGGCATCTCCTATGGCTACACCTTC. It specifies CASSRTGGISYGYTF.

The table lists this clonotype with a few counts. The rearrangement links TRBV20-1 to TRBJ1-2; D unresolved. CDR1 is DFQATT, CDR2 SNEGSKA, per germline (reference sequence). CDR3 length equals 15 residues. Deletions cut 0 bases from V and 2 bases from J, with 13 bases between. This CDR3 is CSARDPWRGNYGYTF. The CDR3 nucleotides read TGCAGTGCTAGAGATCCGTGGCGTGGCAACTATGGCTACACCTTC.

In its sample, this clonotype was seen a few times. This sequence joins TRBV6-2 or TRBV6-3 and TRBJ2-7; D could derive from TRBD1 or TRBD2 (5 bases each). The V end was cut by 5 bases, the J end by 3 bases, with 14 bases between. This CDR3 comprises 14 residues. The germline gives CDR1 MNHEY, CDR2 SVGEGT. CDR3 region: CASSGELRVYEQYF. The CDR3 DNA follows: TGTGCCAGCAGTGGGGAGCTCAGGGTCTACGAGCAGTACTTC.

This clonotype was seen at least ten times. This chain links TRBV2 with TRBJ2-5; D is undetermined. The CDR3 loop spans 14 amino acids. V dropped 4 bases and J dropped 5 bases, with 14 bases sitting between them. Germline loops: CDR1 SNHLY, CDR2 FYNNEI. The CDR3 loop is CASSGQTGRETQYF. Written as DNA, the CDR3 is TGTGCCAGCAGTGGCCAGACCGGGCGGGAGACCCAGTACTTC. The full variable domain, with the rest looked up from reference TRBV2 and TRBJ2-5, is EPEVTQTPSHQVTQMGQEVILRCVPISNHLYFYWYRQILGQKVEFLVSFYNNEISEKSEIFDDQFSVERPDGSNFTLKIRSTKLEDSAMYFCASSGQTGRETQYFGPGTRLLVL.

Only a few counts were recorded for this clonotype. The CDR3 reads CAWETGRNYKKLFF. The CDR3 DNA follows: TGTGCCTGGGAAACAGGGAGGAATTATAAAAAACTGTTTTTT. The rearrangement links TRBV30 to TRBJ1-4, with a weak D call TRBD1 (6 bases). Per germline, CDR1 GTSNPN and CDR2 SVGIG (reference sequence). V was pared by 5 bases and J by 9 bases, with 19 bases between. This CDR3 spans 14 amino acids.

This clonotype turned up a few times. A much more abundant neighbour one base away suggests this may be a read error. The chain couples TRBV11-2 to TRBJ2-7; 7 bases are shared with TRBD1. The CDR3 runs to 17 residues. V gave up 4 bases and J gave up 5 bases; unmatched junction bases: 17. CDR1 SGHAT and CDR2 FQNNGV come from the germline V gene. DNA of the CDR3: TGTGCCAGCAGCTCGCACCATTTACAGGGGTTTGTGAACGAGCAGTACTTC. It codes for CASSSHHLQGFVNEQYF.